This note documents a single T cell receptor (beta chain) sequence. Its antigen is not identified. Amplification used 60 Vbeta primers and 13 Jbeta primers. The data were produced by immunoSEQ multiplex PCR, yet TCRdb's version contains in-frame clones alone and is incomplete. The repertoire holds some 130,000 clones, with around three quarters as singletons. The data belong to a study of cytomegalovirus exposure and HLA in healthy donors. Germline trimming cut 6 bases from V and 10 bases from J; bases unmatched to any gene: 9. Germline assignment: CDR1 MGHRA and CDR2 YSYEKL. This CDR3 is built from 14 residues. Study outcomes and limitations: Sequencing probably produced one cluster of sequence variants that were highly shared. The authors later found TCR association rates varying by HLA locus, with DRB1 most and HLA-C fewest. Some public TCRs appeared in many individuals, while most sequences were rare. Earlier findings revealed that most TCR beta V segments proved productive either about 90% or about 30% of the time.

The V and J genes are TRBV4-1 and TRBJ2-1; 10 nucleotides agree with TRBD2. Sequencing was performed on PBMCs. This receptor was taken from a man aged 35-49 years in good health and CMV-seropositive. CDR3 loop: CASRPAGGPGEQFF. CDR3 nucleotide sequence: TGCGCCAGCAGACCAGCGGGAGGGCCAGGGGAGCAGTTCTTC.